Listed below are T cell receptor beta chains from one sample, sequenced in a study of T cells in Graves' hyperthyroidism and ophthalmopathy. TCRdb reprocessed the multiplex PCR reads with MiXCR, giving one entry per CDR3 protein. The sample shows roughly 400,000 distinct CDR3 sequences, over 11% of them seen only once. The sequenced sample consisted of blood. The receptors stem from a middle-aged man with Graves' ophthalmopathy. Each CDR3 is given with its conserved first and last residue. Fields, in order: clone size, D gene, J gene, V gene, CDR3 protein, CDR3 DNA. D genes are given only for firm matches. Only some rows state a clone size, as once, few, many or a class for expanded clones.

few | . | TRBJ2-2 | TRBV6-2/TRBV6-3 | CASSSTGSGELFF | TGTGCCAGCAGTTCCACGGGGTCGGGGGAGCTGTTTTTT
many | . | TRBJ1-3 | TRBV27 | CASSLFGGNTIYF | TGTGCCAGCAGTTTATTTGGCGGAAACACCATATATTTT
many | . | TRBJ1-4 | TRBV6-1 | CASSKNRRATNEKLFF | TGTGCCAGCAGTAAAAACCGGAGGGCAACTAATGAAAAACTGTTTTTT
many | . | TRBJ1-1 | TRBV5-1 | CASSLRGVDFTEAFF | TGCGCCAGCAGCTTGAGAGGTGTAGATTTCACTGAAGCTTTCTTT
few | TRBD2 | TRBJ2-7 | TRBV20-1 | CSASGSSGGPYEQYF | TGCAGTGCTAGCGGTTCTAGCGGGGGGCCCTACGAGCAGTACTTC
. | . | TRBJ1-6 | TRBV27 | CASSLYAHYNSLLHF | TGTGCCAGCAGTTTATACGCACATTATAATTCACTCCTCCACTTT
many | TRBD1 | TRBJ2-7 | TRBV27 | CASSSPGTGLYEQYF | TGTGCCAGCAGTTCCCCGGGGACAGGGCTATACGAGCAGTACTTC
many | . | TRBJ1-5 | TRBV30 | CAWSRGYQPQHF | TGTGCCTGGAGTCGTGGGTATCAGCCCCAGCATTTT
many | . | TRBJ1-1 | TRBV29-1 | CSVHLGGNTEAFF | TGCAGCGTTCATCTCGGGGGGAACACTGAAGCTTTCTTT
few | TRBD2 | TRBJ2-5 | TRBV5-1 | CASSPTGTSYETQYF | TGCGCCAGCAGCCCAACCGGGACTAGTTATGAGACCCAGTACTTC
many | TRBD1 | TRBJ2-2 | TRBV5-1 | CASSKGQGNTGELFF | TGCGCCAGCAGCAAGGGACAGGGAAACACCGGGGAGCTGTTTTTT
many | TRBD2 | TRBJ2-5 | TRBV5-1 | CASSLGHGEGETQYF | TGCGCCAGCAGCTTGGGACACGGGGAGGGAGAGACCCAGTACTTC
many | . | TRBJ1-1 | TRBV5-6 | CASSLPGMNTEAFF | TGTGCCAGCAGCTTGCCAGGGATGAACACTGAAGCTTTCTTT
many | . | TRBJ2-1 | TRBV20-1 | CSARAPLLNEQFF | TGCAGTGCTAGAGCCCCCCTCCTCAATGAGCAGTTCTTC
many | TRBD2 | TRBJ2-1 | TRBV30 | CAWSVGLAGGSSYNEQFF | TGTGCCTGGAGTGTAGGCCTAGCGGGAGGGAGCTCCTACAATGAGCAGTTCTTC
few | TRBD2 | TRBJ2-3 | TRBV9 | CASSATSGRVDTQYF | TGTGCCAGCAGCGCGACTAGCGGGAGGGTGGATACGCAGTATTTT
. | TRBD1 | TRBJ1-1 | TRBV3-1 | CASSSRTGYTEAFF | TGTGCCAGCAGCTCGCGGACAGGGTACACTGAAGCTTTCTTT
. | TRBD1 | TRBJ1-1 | TRBV19 | CASSIGGTGGEEAFF | TGTGCCAGTAGTATAGGTGGGACAGGGGGTGAGGAAGCTTTCTTT
many | TRBD2 | TRBJ2-1 | TRBV5-1 | CASHSTSGRSNEQFF | TGCGCCAGCCATTCGACTAGCGGGAGGTCAAATGAGCAGTTCTTC
many | . | TRBJ2-1 | TRBV5-1 | CASSPETVGDEQFF | TGCGCCAGCAGCCCGGAGACAGTCGGGGATGAGCAGTTCTTC
. | TRBD2 | TRBJ2-5 | TRBV10-3 | CAPCTGTSGRVVQETQYF | TGTGCCCCTTGTACGGGGACTAGCGGGAGAGTGGTACAAGAGACCCAGTACTTC
many | TRBD2 | TRBJ2-1 | TRBV29-1 | CSVGLAGQNEQFF | TGCAGCGTTGGGCTAGCGGGACAAAATGAGCAGTTCTTC
. | . | TRBJ1-2 | TRBV3-1 | CASSQGGRLGYTF | TGTGCCAGCAGCCAAGGGGGGCGTCTTGGCTACACCTTC
. | . | TRBJ1-2 | TRBV28 | CASKSGVSGYTF | TGTGCCAGCAAAAGCGGCGTAAGTGGCTACACCTTC
few | . | TRBJ1-1 | TRBV2 | CASIRGDAFF | TGTGCCAGTATTCGGGGTGACGCTTTCTTT
many | TRBD1 | TRBJ2-7 | TRBV9 | CASSQRQGSIYEQYF | TGTGCCAGCAGCCAACGACAGGGATCGATCTACGAGCAGTACTTC
. | TRBD1 | TRBJ2-7 | TRBV5-1 | CASSSGQGMVNEQYF | TGCGCCAGCAGCTCGGGACAGGGGATGGTAAACGAGCAGTACTTC
many | TRBD1 | TRBJ1-1 | TRBV2 | CASGDSMNTEAFF | TGTGCCAGCGGGGACAGCATGAACACTGAAGCTTTCTTT
many | . | TRBJ1-1 | TRBV3-1 | CASSQDRASTEAFF | TGTGCCAGCAGCCAAGATCGGGCGAGCACTGAAGCTTTCTTT
. | . | TRBJ1-2 | TRBV15 | CATSRDKESGWGYTF | TGTGCCACCAGCAGAGATAAGGAGAGCGGCTGGGGCTACACCTTC
. | TRBD2 | TRBJ2-1 | TRBV9 | CASSDRLREDNEQFF | TGTGCCAGCAGCGACCGGTTGCGGGAGGACAATGAGCAGTTCTTC
few | TRBD1 | TRBJ1-5 | TRBV5-1 | CASSPDGTGVQPQHF | TGCGCCAGCAGCCCGGATGGGACAGGGGTTCAGCCCCAGCATTTT
. | TRBD1 | TRBJ1-2 | TRBV5-1 | CASSAGTASNYGYTF | TGCGCCAGCAGCGCCGGGACAGCATCTAACTATGGCTACACCTTC
few | . | TRBJ2-2 | TRBV7-8 | CASSLVDTGELCF | TGTGCCAGCAGCTTAGTAGACACCGGGGAGCTGTGTTTT
many | . | TRBJ2-1 | TRBV20-1 | CSASFGSSYNEQFF | TGCAGTGCTAGTTTCGGGAGCTCCTACAATGAGCAGTTCTTC
few | . | TRBJ2-1 | TRBV28 | CASSLAYLGEQFF | TGTGCCAGCAGTTTAGCCTATCTCGGTGAGCAGTTCTTC
once | TRBD1 | TRBJ1-1 | TRBV12-3/TRBV12-4 | CAGGSPTGVSFF | TGTGCCGGCGGGTCCCCTACAGGGGTGTCTTTCTTT
many | . | TRBJ2-5 | TRBV7-8 | CASSLELSEETQYF | TGTGCCAGCAGCTTAGAGCTCAGCGAAGAGACCCAGTACTTC
many | . | TRBJ2-1 | TRBV3-1 | CASSGGVGEQFF | TGTGCCAGCAGCGGCGGGGTCGGTGAGCAGTTCTTC
. | . | TRBJ2-7 | TRBV5-5 | CASSGGPGMGEQYF | TGTGCCAGCAGCGGGGGACCAGGAATGGGCGAGCAGTACTTC
many | . | TRBJ1-2 | TRBV6-1 | CASSIDTQNYGYTF | TGTGCCAGCAGCATAGACACCCAAAACTATGGCTACACCTTC
many | TRBD2 | TRBJ2-2 | TRBV20-1 | CSARVLAKGELFF | TGCAGTGCTAGAGTACTAGCGAAAGGGGAGCTGTTTTTT